This note documents a single TCR beta chain sequence. This sample is drawn from a study of blood T cell repertoires in COVID-19. As for the study in general: Material from acute and convalescent COVID-19 was sourced from the United States, Italy and Spain. The analysed material was cDNA or gDNA that came from T cells, B-cell-depleted T cells, or PBMCs.

In the original processing: Amplification of reference gene primers provided the estimated nucleated cell counts. Assay used: immunoSEQ multiplex PCR; TCRdb lists only in-frame clones, some missing. The DNA gave D and trimming, while V, J and clone size come from that table. Of about 120,000 clones listed, roughly nine tenths are singletons. The TCR originated in a man in his 70s who had recovered from COVID-19. The sequenced material came from peripheral blood.

The CDR3 bases are TGTGCCAGCAGCCTCAGGACAGGGCGGACCGGGGAGCTGTTTTTT. It specifies CASSLRTGRTGELFF. The genes are TRBV5-7 and TRBJ2-2; 8 bases are a match to TRBD1. TRBV5-7 is classed as an ORF, of uncertain function. This CDR3 region has 15 residues. V was clipped by 4 bases and J by 5 bases; unmatched bases: 7.